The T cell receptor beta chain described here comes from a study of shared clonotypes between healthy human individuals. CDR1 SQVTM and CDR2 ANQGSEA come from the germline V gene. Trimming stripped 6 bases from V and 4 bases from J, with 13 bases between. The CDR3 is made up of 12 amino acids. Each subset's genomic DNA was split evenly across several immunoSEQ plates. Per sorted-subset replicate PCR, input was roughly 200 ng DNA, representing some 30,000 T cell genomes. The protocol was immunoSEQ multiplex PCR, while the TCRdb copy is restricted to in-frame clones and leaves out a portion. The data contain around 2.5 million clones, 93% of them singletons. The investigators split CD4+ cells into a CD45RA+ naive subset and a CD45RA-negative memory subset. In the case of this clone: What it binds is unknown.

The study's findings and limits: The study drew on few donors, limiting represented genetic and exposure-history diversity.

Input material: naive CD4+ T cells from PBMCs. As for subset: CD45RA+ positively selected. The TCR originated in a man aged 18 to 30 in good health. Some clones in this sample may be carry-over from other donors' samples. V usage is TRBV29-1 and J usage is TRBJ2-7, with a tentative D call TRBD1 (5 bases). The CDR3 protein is CSVGDREYEQYF. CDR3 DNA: TGCAGCGTGGGTGACAGAGAATACGAGCAGTACTTC.